This T cell receptor beta chain is drawn from a study of cytomegalovirus exposure and HLA in healthy donors. The study's findings and limits: The availability of immune exposure information extended only to CMV serostatus. In a later analysis, DRB1 alleles had the most associated TCRs; HLA-C alleles the fewest.

PCR involved 60 Vbeta and 13 Jbeta primers. Clones were read by immunoSEQ multiplex PCR, and TCRdb kept only the in-frame ones, dropping some. The sample carries about 150,000 clones, about 76% recorded once. Germline V gene data show CDR1 as SGDLS and CDR2 as YYNGEE. This CDR3 has 17 amino acids. With 4 bases clipped from V and 5 bases from J, the junction kept 12 bases outside the gene matches. Regarding this clone: No antigen is known for it.

The source of this sequence is a human donor in good health. The sample consisted of PBMCs. The chain has TRBV9 and TRBJ2-3, with 11 nucleotides matching TRBD2. CDR3 nucleotides: TGTGCCAGCAGCCCGAGCCCCCTAGCGGGAGGTTTAGATACGCAGTATTTT. Its translation: CASSPSPLAGGLDTQYF.